These 30 T cell receptor beta chains came from one sample sequenced in a study of T cell responses to AZD1222 COVID-19 vaccine (dated by TCRdb to about 2021). What the time point label conveys for this sample: baseline before first vaccination. Library generation was performed with the immunoSEQ multiplex PCR assay. Drawn from immuneACCESS, this table holds only the in-frame rearrangements with V and J called that TCRdb kept. Clones are partly lost; checked studies trace under half to an unresolved V gene and leave the rest unexplained. The table for this sample lists about 120,000 clones; over 75% of them were counted only once. Of the sample, less than 9% is held by the ten largest clones. The sample here was peripheral blood, taken on day 0 of AZD1222 vaccination. Receptors originate from an adult in good health.

V usage is TRBV3-1 (or the pseudogene TRBV3-2) and J usage is TRBJ2-1; TRBD2 matches 10 bases. This CDR3 has 17 residues. Germline V gene sequence: CDR1 LGHDT, CDR2 YNNKEL (reference sequence). V was clipped by 2 bases and J by 7 bases; unmatched bases: 11. CDR3 sequence reads: CASSQMGSGGAWNEQFF. The CDR3 DNA reads TGTGCCAGCAGCCAAATGGGGAGCGGGGGGGCCTGGAATGAGCAGTTCTTC.

This chain links TRBV7-2 with TRBJ2-5; no clear D gene. Germline-derived CDR1 and CDR2 are SGHTA and FQGNSA. V lost 6 bases to trimming and J lost 1 base, with 15 bases between them. The CDR3 is 15 amino acids. The CDR3 sequence: CASSWGGVGQETQYF. As DNA, the CDR3 is TGTGCCAGCAGTTGGGGTGGGGTGGGCCAAGAGACCCAGTACTTC.

This clone was recorded only once. The chain joins TRBV5-5 to TRBJ1-1; 7 nucleotides agree with TRBD1. The CDR3 contains 15 residues. In germline, CDR1 is SGHKS, CDR2 YYEKEE (reference sequence). With V trimmed by 2 bases and J by 6 bases, 10 bases remained unmatched. The CDR3 reads CASSFGRQGDAEAFF. Written as DNA, the CDR3 is TGTGCCAGCAGCTTCGGGAGGCAGGGGGACGCTGAAGCTTTCTTT.

The rearrangement joins TRBV2 to TRBJ1-4, with 10 bases aligning to TRBD1. This CDR3 is 15 amino acids long. Germline CDR1 is SNHLY and CDR2 is FYNNEI. V lost 7 bases and J lost 7; bases outside the gene matches: 9. Written as DNA, the CDR3 is TGTGCCAGCATACAAAGTGGGACAGGGGTTGAAAAACTGTTTTTT. Protein product: CASIQSGTGVEKLFF.

The CDR3 protein is CASSLTSGGATDTQYF. CDR3 DNA: TGTGCCAGCAGCCTAACTAGCGGGGGGGCGACAGATACGCAGTATTTT. The chain joins TRBV6-4 to TRBJ2-3; 13 nucleotides line up with TRBD2. The CDR3 sequence is 16 residues long. Losses at the gene ends were 6 bases for V and 3 bases for J; bases not matched to a gene: 6. In germline, CDR1 is MRHNA, CDR2 SNTAGT.

This chain uses TRBV7-2 with TRBJ2-7, with 10 bases identical to TRBD2. This CDR3 comprises 14 residues. The germline gives CDR1 SGHTA, CDR2 FQGNSA. The V gene end was trimmed by 4 bases and the J gene end by 4 bases; junction bases not matched to a gene: 4. The CDR3 loop is CASSSASGGYEQYF. In DNA, the CDR3 is TGTGCCAGCAGCTCAGCTAGCGGGGGATACGAGCAGTACTTC.

The gene calls are TRBV30 and TRBJ2-2; 11 nucleotides match TRBD2. V was pared by 0 bases and J by 5 bases, with 5 bases of the junction left unmatched. This CDR3 is 16 amino acids long. CDR1 and CDR2 from the germline V gene are GTSNPN and SVGIG (reference sequence). DNA of the CDR3: TGTGCCTGGAGTGTAGCTAGCGGGGGGCCTACCGGGGAGCTGTTTTTT. Protein product: CAWSVASGGPTGELFF.

This rearrangement joins TRBV11-2 to TRBJ1-6; D not certain. Germline assignment: CDR1 SGHAT and CDR2 FQNNGV. The CDR3 totals 14 residues. Trimming shortened V by 1 base and J by 5 bases, and 6 bases separated the two germline ends. The CDR3 sequence: CASSLAQNNSPLHF. Here the CDR3 DNA reads TGTGCCAGCAGCTTAGCCCAGAATAATTCACCCCTCCACTTT.

The table lists this clone with a few counts. V is TRBV15 and J is TRBJ2-6; D remains unclear. V was cut by 0 bases and J by 1 base, with 4 bases left in between. From germline, CDR1 is LNHNV and CDR2 YYDKDF (reference sequence). The CDR3 is 15 residues long. CDR3 nucleotide sequence: TGTGCCACCAGCAGAGATGGGTCTGGGGCCAACGTCCTGACTTTC. This translates into CATSRDGSGANVLTF. Drawing the rest from reference TRBV15 and TRBJ2-6, the complete variable domain is DAMVIQNPRYQVTQFGKPVTLSCSQTLNHNVMYWYQQKSSQAPKLLFHYYDKDFNNEADTPDNFQSRRPNTSFCFLDIRSPGLGDTAMYLCATSRDGSGANVLTFGAGSRLTVL.

This clone was detected only once. This chain connects TRBV18 to TRBJ1-5; D might be TRBD1 (6 bases). V shed 4 bases and J shed 6 bases, with 19 bases lying between them. This CDR3 spans 16 amino acids. Germline assignment: CDR1 KGHSH and CDR2 LQKENI. CDR3 in amino acids: CASSQIPPGVGQPQHF. Written as DNA, the CDR3 is TGTGCCAGCTCACAAATACCGCCAGGGGTTGGTCAGCCCCAGCATTTT.

The V and J genes are TRBV30 and TRBJ1-1; D gene ambiguous. V was trimmed by 8 bases and J by 4 bases, leaving 11 bases between them. The CDR3 has 11 amino acids. Per the germline V gene, CDR1 is GTSNPN and CDR2 is SVGIG (reference sequence). CDR3 region: CARLWGTEAFF. Here the CDR3 DNA reads TGTGCCCGCCTATGGGGCACTGAAGCTTTCTTT.

The CDR3 DNA sequence: TGTGCCAGCAGTTTAGTCCCCAAAAGGACAGGGGAAGCTTTCTTT. It codes for CASSLVPKRTGEAFF. The gene calls are TRBV27 and TRBJ1-1; TRBD1 agrees at 8 bases. The germline V gene has CDR1 MNHEY and CDR2 SMNVEV (reference sequence). The V segment lost 2 bases and the J segment 8 bases; nucleotides outside the gene matches: 10. The CDR3 is made up of 15 amino acids.

V and J are TRBV7-2 and TRBJ2-7; no definite D call. CDR1 and CDR2 from the germline V gene are SGHTA and FQGNSA. The length of the CDR3 is 13 residues. V lost 2 bases and J lost 1, with 6 bases in between. The CDR3 protein is CASSLRGSYEQYF. The DNA for the CDR3 is TGTGCCAGCAGCTTAAGAGGTTCCTACGAGCAGTACTTC.

A single count supports this clone. The chain has TRBV7-8 and TRBJ1-6; D uncertain. Germline CDR1 SGHVS, CDR2 FQNEAQ. The CDR3 is 10 residues long. Trimming removed 7 bases from V and 10 bases from J, with 5 bases in between. The CDR3 DNA follows: TGTGCCAGCATCGGATCACCCCTCCACTTT. It codes for CASIGSPLHF.

The gene calls are TRBV7-2 and TRBJ1-6; D remains ambiguous. Germline CDR1 SGHTA, CDR2 FQGNSA. The V and J ends lost 5 bases and 5 bases respectively, with 4 bases between them. This CDR3 region has 12 residues. The CDR3 coding sequence is TGTGCCAGCAGCCGGGATAATTCACCCCTCCACTTT. Residues: CASSRDNSPLHF.

The CDR3 is CASSESRANNYGYTF. The CDR3 DNA reads as TGTGCCAGCAGCGAAAGCCGGGCCAACAACTATGGCTACACCTTC. The chain links TRBV7-8 to TRBJ1-2; D gene unclear. V was clipped by 5 bases and J by 2 bases, with 15 bases between them. The CDR3 runs 15 residues. Germline V lookup: CDR1 SGHVS, CDR2 FQNEAQ.

J is TRBJ2-7 and V is TRBV20-1, with D unresolved. The CDR3 length is 11 residues. V gave up 6 bases and J gave up 3 bases, with 9 bases separating them. Germline loops: CDR1 DFQATT, CDR2 SNEGSKA (reference sequence). The CDR3 sequence is CSAPNRYEQYF. CDR3 DNA: TGCAGTGCCCCGAACCGCTACGAGCAGTACTTC.

This chain uses TRBV28 with TRBJ1-1; 8 positions agree with TRBD1. V shed 1 base and J 6 bases; nucleotides not matched to a gene: 13. The germline gives CDR1 MDHEN, CDR2 SYDVKM. This CDR3 comprises 17 residues. The CDR3 DNA reads TGTGCCAGCAGTTTATTTTCCCGGACAGGGAAGGTAGCTGAAGCTTTCTTT. Translated: CASSLFSRTGKVAEAFF.

This clone was recorded once. This chain uses TRBV5-1 with TRBJ1-6; D not certain. Per germline, CDR1 SGHRS and CDR2 YFSETQ. V lost 1 base and J lost 10, with 9 bases in between. CDR3 length: 13 amino acids. The CDR3 sequence is CASSLYQESPLHF. Here the CDR3 DNA reads TGCGCCAGCAGCTTGTATCAGGAATCACCCCTCCACTTT. The complete variable domain, with remaining parts taken from reference TRBV5-1 and TRBJ1-6, reads KAGVTQTPRYLIKTRGQQVTLSCSPISGHRSVSWYQQTPGQGLQFLFEYFSETQRNKGNFPGRFSGRQFSNSRSEMNVSTLELGDSALYLCASSLYQESPLHFGNGTRLTVT.

This clone occurred once. This rearrangement joins TRBV28 to TRBJ2-7; tentative D call: TRBD1 (6 bases). V lost 4 bases, J lost 3 bases, and 10 bases lay in between. This CDR3 spans 13 amino acids. CDR1 and CDR2 (germline): MDHEN, SYDVKM. This CDR3 reads CASSYLGGYEQYF. Written as DNA, the CDR3 is TGTGCCAGCAGTTACTTAGGGGGCTACGAGCAGTACTTC.

This clone was seen only a few times. Its ends do not fully match the called genes, so a read error is possible. V and J are TRBV18 and TRBJ1-3, with unresolved D. The CDR3 contains 16 residues. CDR1 is KGHSH, CDR2 LQKENI, per germline. This chain's CDR3 is CASSPHRLGSGNTIYF. In DNA, the CDR3 is TGTGCCAGCTCCCCACACCGCCTCGGCTCTGGAAACACCATATATTTT.

The chain links TRBV9 to TRBJ2-3; 10 positions match TRBD1. CDR3 size: 15 residues. After removal of 3 bases from V and 3 bases from J, the junction contained 4 bases not matched to a gene. Germline lookup yields CDR1 SGDLS and CDR2 YYNGEE. The CDR3 sequence: CASSETGQGTDTQYF. The DNA for the CDR3 is TGTGCCAGCAGCGAAACGGGACAGGGGACAGATACGCAGTATTTT.

The chain combines TRBV28 with TRBJ2-2; perhaps TRBD1 as D (6 bases). The CDR3 is 14 residues long. Germline CDR1 MDHEN, CDR2 SYDVKM. Trimming removed 8 bases at V and 2 bases at J, with 12 bases between. CDR3 sequence reads: CASRGHHNTGELFF. The CDR3 nucleotides read TGTGCCAGCCGGGGACACCACAACACCGGGGAGCTGTTTTTT.

This clone was detected only a few times. The V call is TRBV5-1, the J call TRBJ2-3; D remains ambiguous. The CDR3 loop spans 13 amino acids. The V end lost 1 base, the J end lost 5 bases, and 8 bases lay between the germline ends. The germline gives CDR1 SGHRS, CDR2 YFSETQ. CDR3 sequence (DNA): TGCGCCAGCAGCTTGACAATCCAAGATACGCAGTATTTT. It yields the protein CASSLTIQDTQYF.

CDR3 coding DNA: TGTGCCAGCAGCTTAGTGGGACAGCGCACCGGGGAGCTGTTTTTT. It encodes CASSLVGQRTGELFF. V is TRBV11-2 and J is TRBJ2-2; 7 bases map to TRBD1. Germline V gene sequence: CDR1 SGHAT, CDR2 FQNNGV. This CDR3 has 15 residues. V trimming: 1 base; J trimming: 4 bases; junction bases outside the gene matches: 3.

V is TRBV7-9 and J is TRBJ1-1, with a possible D match to TRBD1 (6 bases). The CDR3 is 13 amino acids. Between the trimmed V and J ends, which lost 8 bases and 0 bases, there was a span of 10 bases. The V gene's germline CDR1 is SEHNR and CDR2 FQNEAQ (reference sequence). DNA for the CDR3: TGTGCCAGCCGCGAGGGGGTGAACACTGAAGCTTTCTTT. Translated, it gives CASREGVNTEAFF.

The chain joins TRBV24-1 to TRBJ2-7; TRBD2 matches 10 bases. The V gene's germline CDR1 is KGHDR and CDR2 SFDVKD. The V and J ends lost 3 bases and 1 base, in that order; junction bases with no gene match: 5. The CDR3 covers 16 residues. CDR3 loop: CATSDDSGGKSYEQYF. In DNA form, the CDR3 reads TGTGCCACCAGTGATGATAGCGGGGGGAAATCCTACGAGCAGTACTTC.

The chain carries TRBV18 and TRBJ2-2; 8 bases align to TRBD1. The CDR3 consists of 17 residues. The germline V gene encodes CDR1 KGHSH and CDR2 LQKENI. J lost 2 bases, V lost 4 bases, and 9 bases had no gene match. The CDR3 region has the DNA TGTGCCAGCTCACTGATGCAGGGGGCCGTAAACACCGGGGAGCTGTTTTTT. Translated, it gives CASSLMQGAVNTGELFF.

The chain uses TRBV5-1 and TRBJ1-4; D uncertain. The CDR3 spans 13 residues. Per the germline V gene, CDR1 is SGHRS and CDR2 is YFSETQ. The V end lost 0 bases, the J end lost 7 bases, and 7 bases lay between the germline ends. CDR3 residues: CASSLDDSEKLFF. As DNA, the CDR3 is TGCGCCAGCAGCTTGGACGATAGTGAAAAACTGTTTTTT.

The gene calls are TRBV6-5 and TRBJ1-4; D is unclear. V was cut by 6 bases and J by 5 bases, with 7 bases left in between. Germline V gene sequence: CDR1 MNHEY, CDR2 SVGAGI. CDR3 size: 12 residues. The CDR3 DNA follows: TGTGCCAGCAGCAACTCCAATGAAAAACTGTTTTTT. This sequence encodes CASSNSNEKLFF.